This TCR beta chain was obtained from a study of T cell repertoires in cytomegalovirus infection. In the study overall: HLA-B-restricted CMV epitopes that are well studied, plus recently identified HLA-C-restricted ones, were used by the study.

TCRdb processed the reads anew with MiXCR; each CDR3 protein has one entry. The sample gives around 500,000 distinct CDR3 sequences, approximately 42% of which show up once; about 45% is in the top ten. This clonotype was seen a few times. Antigen specificity is unknown. Specimen: cultured PBMCs, collected from culture after CMV antigen stimulation. This TCR came from a human donor in good health (CMV status not recorded). Some clones in this sample may be carry-over from other donors' samples.

The CDR3 reads CASSRSGGTNTGELFF. CDR3 nucleotides: TGTGCCAGCAGCAGATCCGGGGGAACGAACACCGGGGAGCTGTTTTTT. This chain links TRBV7-9 with TRBJ2-2, with D possibly matching TRBD2 (6 bases). Germline V gives CDR1 SEHNR, CDR2 FQNEAQ (reference sequence). V was cut by 5 bases and J by 0 bases, with 13 bases left in between. The CDR3 length is 16 residues.